These 13 T cell receptor beta chains originate from one sample sequenced in a study of blood T cell repertoires in COVID-19. Data came from immunoSEQ multiplex PCR; TCRdb stores just in-frame clones and leaves some out. The table shows roughly 280,000 clones, with roughly 90% occurring only once. The sequencing sample was made of peripheral blood. These receptor sequences come from a woman between 25 and 40 years old with COVID-19, enrolled during active disease.

The rearrangement uses TRBV4-2 and TRBJ2-1, with 9 bases lining up with TRBD1. The V gene end was trimmed by 8 bases and the J gene end by 4 bases; junction bases not matched to a gene: 9. In germline, CDR1 is LGHNA, CDR2 YNFKEQ. The CDR3 has 15 amino acids. CDR3 DNA: TGTGCCAGCGCTCCCGACAGGGGGGTTTACAATGAGCAGTTCTTC. Its protein is CASAPDRGVYNEQFF.

The rearrangement uses TRBV7-2 and TRBJ2-2; perhaps TRBD1 as D (6 bases). V was shortened by 6 bases and J by 5 bases, with 16 bases between the two germline ends. CDR3 length equals 15 residues. From germline, CDR1 is SGHTA and CDR2 FQGNSA. The CDR3: CASSRDTLWTGELFF. Written as DNA, the CDR3 is TGTGCCAGCAGTCGGGACACCCTTTGGACCGGGGAGCTGTTTTTT. Full variable domain (rest looked up from reference TRBV7-2 and TRBJ2-2): GAGVSQSPSNKVTEKGKDVELRCDPISGHTALYWYRQSLGQGLEFLIYFQGNSAPDKSGLPSDRFSAERTGGSVSTLTIQRTQQEDSAVYLCASSRDTLWTGELFFGEGSRLTVL.

The V call is TRBV5-1, the J call TRBJ2-7; weak D call: TRBD1 (6 bases). This CDR3 spans 14 amino acids. V lost 4 bases and J 2 bases, leaving 13 bases between the germline ends. Germline CDR1 is SGHRS and CDR2 is YFSETQ. The CDR3 DNA sequence: TGCGCCAGCAGCCCCGGGGACAATCCCTACGAGCAGTACTTC. Amino acid sequence: CASSPGDNPYEQYF.

The chain joins TRBV5-4 to TRBJ1-1; TRBD1 aligns across 9 bases. J lost 11 bases, V lost 5 bases, and 10 bases had no gene match. The length of the CDR3 is 13 residues. Germline values: CDR1 SGHNT, CDR2 YYREEE (reference sequence). CDR3 DNA sequence: TGTGCCAGCAGATCACAGGGGGCAGGTGACGCTTTCTTT. It is translated as CASRSQGAGDAFF.

CDR3 nucleotide sequence: TGTGCCAGCAGCCACGTCGGGCTAGCCGGTCAGTACTTC. It encodes CASSHVGLAGQYF. The chain recombines TRBV3-1 (or the pseudogene TRBV3-2) with TRBJ2-4, with a tentative D call TRBD2 (5 bases). CDR3 length: 13 residues. Germline V gene lookup returns CDR1 LGHDT and CDR2 YNNKEL (reference sequence). The V and J ends lost 3 bases and 12 bases respectively, with 15 bases between them.

The chain is built from TRBV6-1 and TRBJ1-1; D gene unclear. Trimming took 6 bases from V and 3 from J, leaving 17 bases between them. The V gene's germline CDR1 is MNHNS and CDR2 SASEGT. CDR3 size: 15 residues. The CDR3 reads CASRQPESRDTEAFF. The CDR3, as DNA: TGTGCCAGCAGGCAACCGGAGTCAAGAGACACTGAAGCTTTCTTT.

The chain couples TRBV4-1 to TRBJ1-4; D may be TRBD1 (5 bases). Looked up from germline, CDR1 is MGHRA and CDR2 is YSYEKL. The CDR3 is made up of 14 amino acids. Trimming cost V 6 bases and J 8 bases, with 16 bases left between them. The CDR3 reads CASRQAPREEKLFF. As DNA, the CDR3 is TGCGCCAGCAGACAGGCCCCCAGGGAAGAAAAACTGTTTTTT.

This chain links TRBV24-1 with TRBJ2-3; 14 nucleotides align to TRBD2. Germline trimming cut 0 bases from V and 7 bases from J; bases unmatched to any gene: 26. CDR1 and CDR2 from the germline V gene are KGHDR and SFDVKD. This CDR3 region has 24 residues. DNA of the CDR3: TGTGCCACCAGTGATTTGGGGATAGGCCGAGGGACTAGCGGGAGCTTCGCAAGGCGATATACGCAGTATTTT. Its protein is CATSDLGIGRGTSGSFARRYTQYF.

The rearrangement links TRBV10-3 to TRBJ1-5; 9 bases map to TRBD1. J was trimmed by 5 bases and V by 6 bases; bases with no gene match: 8. CDR3 size: 15 residues. From germline, CDR1 is ENHRY and CDR2 SYGVKD. As DNA, the CDR3 is TGTGCCATCAGATCGGACAGGGGAGGAGATCAGCCCCAGCATTTT. It yields the protein CAIRSDRGGDQPQHF.

The V gene is TRBV7-2, the J gene TRBJ2-5; D perhaps matches TRBD1 (6 bases). Germline CDR1 and CDR2: SGHTA and FQGNSA. The V gene lost 5 bases and the J gene lost 1 base, with 11 bases spanning the gap. The length of the CDR3 is 14 residues. The CDR3 reads CASSGRDIQETQYF. Written as DNA, the CDR3 is TGTGCCAGCAGCGGACGGGACATCCAAGAGACCCAGTACTTC.

The rearrangement uses TRBV7-2 and TRBJ2-7; D possibly corresponds to TRBD2 (5 bases). This CDR3 region has 14 residues. The V end was cut by 0 bases, the J end by 3 bases, with 9 bases between. The germline CDR1 and CDR2 sequences are SGHTA and FQGNSA. The CDR3 bases are TGTGCCAGCAGCTTAGCCGGGAATCTCTACGAGCAGTACTTC. This translates into CASSLAGNLYEQYF. Full variable domain (remainder filled in from reference TRBV7-2 and TRBJ2-7): GAGVSQSPSNKVTEKGKDVELRCDPISGHTALYWYRQSLGQGLEFLIYFQGNSAPDKSGLPSDRFSAERTGGSVSTLTIQRTQQEDSAVYLCASSLAGNLYEQYFGPGTRLTVT.

The genes are TRBV6-4 and TRBJ2-3; 11 nucleotides align to TRBD1. CDR1 and CDR2 from the germline V gene are MRHNA and SNTAGT. The V segment lost 5 bases and the J segment 3 bases; nucleotides outside the gene matches: 7. The CDR3 length is 16 residues. In DNA form, the CDR3 reads TGTGCCAGCAGTCCCGGGACAGGGGGACTTACAGATACGCAGTATTTT. Translating gives CASSPGTGGLTDTQYF.

The chain recombines TRBV28 with TRBJ1-1; maybe TRBD1 (5 bases). The CDR3 contains 14 residues. The germline V and J ends were trimmed by 6 bases and 0 bases, with 11 bases remaining between them. Germline loops: CDR1 MDHEN, CDR2 SYDVKM. The CDR3, as DNA: TGTGCCAGCAGCCTGACAGCGCTGAACACTGAAGCTTTCTTT. Protein sequence: CASSLTALNTEAFF.